Below are 32 T cell receptor beta chains sequenced from a single sample in a study of blood T cell repertoires in COVID-19. This table comes from immunoSEQ multiplex PCR, and its TCRdb copy is limited to in-frame clones, with some not included. Of 200,000 to 300,000 clones in the sample, approximately 86% were seen once. Sample: peripheral blood. The receptors originated from a man aged 40-55 years who had recovered from COVID-19.

This clone was detected only a few times. The rearrangement joins TRBV19 to TRBJ2-5; 8 bases line up with TRBD1. The CDR3 is 16 amino acids. Germline loops: CDR1 LNHDA, CDR2 SQIVND (reference sequence). Trimming cost V 3 bases and J 4 bases; bases outside gene matches: 10. The CDR3 protein is CASSIGTGSGPETQYF. As DNA, the CDR3 is TGTGCCAGTAGTATCGGGACAGGATCTGGTCCAGAGACCCAGTACTTC.

V gene TRBV5-4 combines with J gene TRBJ2-1; TRBD1 agrees at 9 bases. CDR3 length equals 13 residues. Germline values: CDR1 SGHNT, CDR2 YYREEE (reference sequence). After removal of 4 bases from V and 6 bases from J, the junction contained 2 bases not matched to a gene. The CDR3 coding sequence is TGTGCCAGCAGCGGGGGACAGGGCAATGAGCAGTTCTTC. This sequence encodes CASSGGQGNEQFF.

This clone has a single count. The chain joins TRBV7-9 to TRBJ2-1; possibly TRBD2 for D (5 bases). There are 19 residues in the CDR3. Germline V CDR1 and CDR2: SEHNR, FQNEAQ (reference sequence). V was shortened by 1 base and J by 1 base, with 20 bases between the two germline ends. The CDR3 is CASSLDLRAKTRSYNEQFF. CDR3 DNA sequence: TGTGCCAGCAGCTTAGATTTGAGGGCGAAGACAAGGTCCTACAATGAGCAGTTCTTC.

The genes are TRBV4-2 and TRBJ1-2, with 9 bases identical to TRBD1. The junction had 9 bases not matched to a gene; V was cut back by 0 bases and J by 7 bases. Germline V gene sequence: CDR1 LGHNA, CDR2 YNFKEQ. The CDR3 runs 16 residues. The CDR3 sequence is CASSQDDRDRAGGYTF. In DNA form, the CDR3 reads TGTGCCAGCAGCCAAGATGACCGGGACAGGGCCGGTGGCTACACCTTC.

V is TRBV11-1 and J is TRBJ1-1; 7 bases fit TRBD1. Germline assignment: CDR1 SGHAT and CDR2 FQDESV (reference sequence). This CDR3 is 13 amino acids long. Unmatched junction bases numbered 5, after V lost 6 bases and J lost 4 bases. CDR3 sequence reads: CASSLDRATEAFF. The CDR3 coding sequence is TGTGCCAGCAGTCTAGACAGGGCCACTGAAGCTTTCTTT.

The chain is built from TRBV7-8 and TRBJ2-7, with D maybe TRBD1 (6 bases). The V gene lost 2 bases and the J gene lost 2 bases, with 28 bases spanning the gap. Germline V gives CDR1 SGHVS, CDR2 FQNEAQ. CDR3 size: 20 residues. CDR3 nucleotides: TGTGCCAGCAGCTTACGGTTTTTGTCATCAACAGGGTTGGGGACCTACGAGCAGTACTTC. It codes for CASSLRFLSSTGLGTYEQYF. The entire variable domain, with the rest obtained from reference TRBV7-8 and TRBJ2-7, is as follows: GAGVSQSPRYKVAKRGQDVALRCDPISGHVSLFWYQQALGQGPEFLTYFQNEAQLDKSGLPSDRFFAERPEGSVSTLKIQRTQQEDSAVYLCASSLRFLSSTGLGTYEQYFGPGTRLTVT.

This clone was seen a single time. This chain links TRBV13 with TRBJ1-2, with TRBD1 matching 9 bases. In germline, CDR1 is PRHDT, CDR2 FYEKMQ (reference sequence). J was trimmed by 5 bases and V by 6 bases; bases with no gene match: 7. The CDR3 runs to 14 residues. The chain's CDR3 is CASRQDRGRYGYTF. CDR3 DNA: TGTGCCAGCAGACAGGACAGGGGAAGATATGGCTACACCTTC.

The rearrangement joins TRBV27 to TRBJ2-3, with D perhaps TRBD2 (5 bases). The V gene lost 3 bases and the J gene lost 1 base, with 14 bases spanning the gap. Looked up from germline, CDR1 is MNHEY and CDR2 is SMNVEV (reference sequence). The CDR3 is 16 amino acids. The CDR3 is CASSFDRGRGTDTQYF. The CDR3 coding sequence is TGTGCCAGCAGTTTCGACCGGGGAAGGGGCACAGATACGCAGTATTTT.

The gene calls are TRBV7-9 and TRBJ1-2; D unclear. The V end was cut by 2 bases, the J end by 1 base, with 14 bases between. Germline V gene lookup returns CDR1 SEHNR and CDR2 FQNEAQ (reference sequence). The CDR3 runs to 16 residues. As DNA, the CDR3 is TGTGCCAGCAGCTTAATTCCAGCGGCCCGTAACTATGGCTACACCTTC. It translates to CASSLIPAARNYGYTF.

The chain employs TRBV28 and TRBJ1-2; D is unclear. This CDR3 has 13 amino acids. CDR1 and CDR2 (germline): MDHEN, SYDVKM. The V and J ends lost 2 bases and 4 bases respectively, with 8 bases between them. The CDR3 bases are TGTGCCAGCAGTTTAGTACAAAGCTATGGCTACACCTTC. It specifies CASSLVQSYGYTF.

The chain combines TRBV6-1 with TRBJ2-7; weak D call: TRBD1 (5 bases). The CDR3 extends over 14 amino acids. Trimming took off 1 base at V and 3 bases at J, with 10 bases between the two ends. Germline CDR1 reads MNHNS; CDR2 reads SASEGT. CDR3: CASSEGWGGYEQYF. CDR3 DNA: TGTGCCAGCAGTGAAGGATGGGGCGGCTACGAGCAGTACTTC.

This rearrangement joins TRBV18 to TRBJ1-1; D gene ambiguous. V was shortened by 3 bases and J by 4 bases, with 15 bases between the two germline ends. Germline CDR1 and CDR2: KGHSH and LQKENI. CDR3 length: 15 amino acids. CDR3 sequence reads: CASSPLQVTVTEAFF. CDR3 bases: TGTGCCAGCTCACCGCTGCAGGTGACGGTCACTGAAGCTTTCTTT.

This clone has only one observation. The rearrangement joins TRBV29-1 to TRBJ2-7; 7 nucleotides align to TRBD2. The V gene end was trimmed by 4 bases and the J gene end by 3 bases; junction bases not matched to a gene: 6. Germline loops: CDR1 SQVTM, CDR2 ANQGSEA. The CDR3 covers 13 residues. The chain's CDR3 is CSVVGGSFYEQYF. The CDR3 bases are TGCAGCGTTGTCGGGGGGTCATTCTACGAGCAGTACTTC.

This chain links TRBV6-4 with TRBJ2-3, with 10 bases identical to TRBD1. Trimming cost V 0 bases and J 6 bases; bases outside gene matches: 15. This CDR3 is 19 amino acids long. CDR1 MRHNA and CDR2 SNTAGT come from the germline V gene. The CDR3 here is CASSDSFPPGDRGRDTQYF. CDR3 nucleotides: TGTGCCAGCAGTGACTCTTTCCCCCCAGGGGACAGGGGCCGGGATACGCAGTATTTT.

This chain joins TRBV3-1 (or the pseudogene TRBV3-2) and TRBJ2-1; D is unclear. V was cut by 6 bases and J by 4 bases, with 10 bases left in between. The germline V gene encodes CDR1 LGHDT and CDR2 YNNKEL (reference sequence). The CDR3 runs 13 residues. The CDR3 spells CASSPLLYNEQFF. The CDR3 nucleotides are TGTGCCAGCAGTCCTTTATTATACAATGAGCAGTTCTTC.

The genes are TRBV27 and TRBJ1-5, with 10 bases aligning to TRBD1. V was pared by 2 bases and J by 1 base, with 8 bases of the junction left unmatched. The CDR3 sequence is 18 residues long. The germline CDR1 and CDR2 sequences are MNHEY and SMNVEV (reference sequence). For the CDR3, the DNA is TGTGCCAGCAGTTTACTGGGACAGGGGTTGCGCAGCAATCAGCCCCAGCATTTT. Translated, it gives CASSLLGQGLRSNQPQHF.

J is TRBJ2-3 and V is TRBV29-1; D may be TRBD2 (6 bases). In germline, CDR1 is SQVTM, CDR2 ANQGSEA. The CDR3 sequence is 14 residues long. V gave up 1 base and J gave up 1 base, with 9 bases separating them. The CDR3 DNA sequence: TGCAGCGTTGAAGTGGGCGGGGGCACAGATACGCAGTATTTT. Protein sequence: CSVEVGGGTDTQYF.

In its sample, this clone was seen once. The chain joins TRBV6-5 to TRBJ2-1; weak D call: TRBD1 (6 bases). V was cut by 6 bases and J by 7 bases, with 16 bases left in between. Germline-derived CDR1 and CDR2 are MNHEY and SVGAGI. CDR3 length equals 14 residues. CDR3 coding DNA: TGTGCCAGCAGGGGGGCCCCGGTCGGGAATGAGCAGTTCTTC. Translated: CASRGAPVGNEQFF.

This chain uses TRBV6-6 with TRBJ2-7, with D possibly matching TRBD2 (6 bases). The germline V and J ends were trimmed by 0 bases and 4 bases, with 16 bases remaining between them. Germline-derived CDR1 and CDR2 are MNHNY and SVGAGI (reference sequence). The CDR3 runs 16 residues. The DNA of the CDR3 is TGTGCCAGCAGTTACTCCGGCGGGACGGGTAGTTACGAGCAGTACTTC. Its translation: CASSYSGGTGSYEQYF.

This clone was detected only a few times. V is TRBV12-5 and J is TRBJ2-2; no firm D call. There are 12 residues in the CDR3. Germline values: CDR1 LGHNT, CDR2 FRNRAP. V was pared by 0 bases and J by 7 bases, with 3 bases between. The CDR3 DNA is TGTGCTAGTGGTTTGGTTAGCGGGGAGCTGTTTTTT. It specifies CASGLVSGELFF. The whole variable domain, filled in from reference TRBV12-5 and TRBJ2-2, reads DARVTQTPRHKVTEMGQEVTMRCQPILGHNTVFWYRQTMMQGLELLAYFRNRAPLDDSGMPKDRFSAEMPDATLATLKIQPSEPRDSAVYFCASGLVSGELFFGEGSRLTVL.

This clone was found once. The chain joins TRBV24-1 to TRBJ1-4, with D perhaps TRBD1 (6 bases). Germline values: CDR1 KGHDR, CDR2 SFDVKD. V was clipped by 3 bases and J by 7 bases, with 17 bases between them. This CDR3 comprises 16 residues. CDR3 nucleotides: TGTGCCACCAGTGATCCTAACAGGGACGACTGTGAAAAACTGTTTTTT. Translation: CATSDPNRDDCEKLFF.

This chain links TRBV9 with TRBJ2-1; the match to TRBD2 covers 9 bases. The CDR3 extends over 17 amino acids. Germline trimming cut 0 bases from V and 6 bases from J; bases unmatched to any gene: 10. Per germline, CDR1 SGDLS and CDR2 YYNGEE. The CDR3 nucleotides are TGTGCCAGCAGCGTAGATGGTAGCGGGGGTATTCTCAATGAGCAGTTCTTC. Translated: CASSVDGSGGILNEQFF.

The genes are TRBV27 and TRBJ2-7, with no clear D. The CDR3 is made up of 15 amino acids. Trimming cost V 3 bases and J 2 bases, with 14 bases left between them. Germline assignment: CDR1 MNHEY and CDR2 SMNVEV (reference sequence). CDR3 sequence: CASSFGQIRTYEQYF. In nucleotides, the CDR3 is TGTGCCAGCAGTTTTGGGCAGATCCGTACCTACGAGCAGTACTTC.

The chain couples TRBV5-1 to TRBJ1-2; D is unclear. CDR1 and CDR2 (germline): SGHRS, YFSETQ. This CDR3 spans 13 amino acids. Deletions cut 0 bases from V and 3 bases from J, with 6 bases between. CDR3 coding DNA: TGCGCCAGCAGCTTGGAACGGGACTATGGCTACACCTTC. Protein: CASSLERDYGYTF.

The chain links TRBV6-2 or TRBV6-3 to TRBJ2-3; 8 bases fit TRBD2. Germline CDR1 and CDR2: MNHEY and SVGEGT. This CDR3 has 13 amino acids. Unmatched junction bases numbered 7, after V lost 6 bases and J lost 8 bases. This chain's CDR3 is CASSPLGLATQYF. CDR3 DNA sequence: TGTGCCAGCAGCCCCCTCGGACTAGCTACGCAGTATTTT.

The J gene is TRBJ2-3, the V gene TRBV20-1; tentatively, D is TRBD2 (6 bases). The CDR3 spans 17 residues. Trimming shortened V by 3 bases and J by 5 bases, and 24 bases separated the two germline ends. Germline values: CDR1 DFQATT, CDR2 SNEGSKA (reference sequence). CDR3 region: CSASWRERLARRDTQYF. CDR3 DNA: TGCAGTGCTAGTTGGAGGGAGCGCCTAGCCCGAAGAGATACGCAGTATTTT.

The CDR3 protein is CSVEGSPGFYGYTF. In nucleotides, the CDR3 is TGCAGCGTGGAGGGATCCCCAGGGTTTTATGGCTACACCTTC. This chain connects TRBV29-1 to TRBJ1-2, with D possibly matching TRBD1 (5 bases). CDR3 size: 14 residues. Germline V gene lookup returns CDR1 SQVTM and CDR2 ANQGSEA. Trimming took 6 bases from V and 5 from J, leaving 19 bases between them.

This clone was detected once. J is TRBJ2-4 and V is TRBV7-2, with TRBD2 matching over 11 bases. The V gene end was trimmed by 5 bases and the J gene end by 3 bases; junction bases not matched to a gene: 3. From germline, CDR1 is SGHTA and CDR2 FQGNSA. The CDR3 spans 15 residues. The CDR3 DNA reads as TGTGCCAGCAGCCCAACTAGCGGGGGCAAAAACATTCAGTACTTC. Translating gives CASSPTSGGKNIQYF. The full variable domain, rest sourced from reference TRBV7-2 and TRBJ2-4, is GAGVSQSPSNKVTEKGKDVELRCDPISGHTALYWYRQSLGQGLEFLIYFQGNSAPDKSGLPSDRFSAERTGGSVSTLTIQRTQQEDSAVYLCASSPTSGGKNIQYFGAGTRLSVL.

This chain uses TRBV7-2 with TRBJ2-1; TRBD2 aligns across 9 bases. CDR1 SGHTA and CDR2 FQGNSA come from the germline V gene. The CDR3 extends over 15 amino acids. V lost 1 base and J lost 6; bases outside the gene matches: 4. The CDR3: CASSLGPAGGNEQFF. Written as DNA, the CDR3 is TGTGCCAGCAGCTTAGGGCCAGCGGGGGGCAATGAGCAGTTCTTC.

The gene calls are TRBV9 and TRBJ2-5, with 8 bases aligning to TRBD1. V dropped 1 base and J dropped 2; count of bases not matched to a gene: 10. The CDR3 consists of 17 residues. CDR1 and CDR2 from the germline V gene are SGDLS and YYNGEE. Written as DNA, the CDR3 is TGTGCCAGCAGCGTATCAATCGGGACAGGAAAACAAGAGACCCAGTACTTC. The encoded protein is CASSVSIGTGKQETQYF.

The chain uses TRBV6-5 and TRBJ2-3; 10 nucleotides agree with TRBD1. Germline CDR1 and CDR2: MNHEY and SVGAGI. This CDR3 comprises 15 residues. V lost 2 bases and J lost 6; bases outside the gene matches: 5. CDR3 DNA: TGTGCCAGCAGTTACGGGACAGGGGTCCGGGATACGCAGTATTTT. It codes for CASSYGTGVRDTQYF.

This chain joins TRBV7-9 and TRBJ2-3; no clear D gene. Germline-derived CDR1 and CDR2 are SEHNR and FQNEAQ (reference sequence). There are 14 residues in the CDR3. Trimming stripped 1 base from V and 1 base from J, with 6 bases between. CDR3 coding DNA: TGTGCCAGCAGCTTAGGACTTCGCACAGATACGCAGTATTTT. Its protein is CASSLGLRTDTQYF.